This T cell receptor beta chain was obtained from a study of lymphopenia after photon versus proton radiotherapy. In the case of this clone: The antigen remains unidentified.

General study points: Post-nadir TCR diversity decline inversely tracked overall survival among those who died. Oligoclonal CD8+ Temra expansion after nadir drove photon patients' diversity drop. Authors raise, but do not show, better survival with proton therapy. Photon-treated patients lost naive T cells and TCR diversity; proton-treated stayed stable.

CDR3 size: 11 residues. Trimming removed 1 base from V and 7 bases from J, with 2 bases in between. Germline-derived CDR1 and CDR2 are LNHDA and SQIVND (reference sequence). Assay used: immunoSEQ multiplex PCR; TCRdb lists only in-frame clones, some missing. The sample includes 25,000 to 30,000 clones, about nine tenths of them seen just once. The chain carries TRBV19 and TRBJ2-1; D uncertain. The sequenced sample was peripheral blood, obtained from a patient treated with photon-based radiotherapy. The sequence derives from a man in his forties or fifties with gastric cancer. This CDR3 reads CASSIANEQFF. The CDR3 DNA reads TGTGCCAGTAGTATAGCGAATGAGCAGTTCTTC.